This TCR beta chain was identified in a study of blood T cell repertoires in COVID-19. Measured with immunoSEQ multiplex PCR; TCRdb has only the in-frame clones, and not every one. There are about 470,000 clones in the sample; 75% to 90% occur only once, and 0.7% lies in the top ten. A note on this clone: The missing conserved phenylalanine or tryptophan at the end of this CDR3 makes a read error likely. Because the CDR3's place on the DNA is in doubt, the DNA is left out and the CDR3 is given as listed by TCRdb.

The CDR3 has 12 amino acids, counting both end residues. The germline gives CDR1 GTSNPN, CDR2 SVGIG (reference sequence). This receptor was identified in a woman younger than 35 who had recovered from COVID-19. V gene TRBV30 combines with J gene TRBJ1-2; the table's D call, TRBD1, has no DNA check behind it. What was sequenced was PBMCs or T cells enriched from blood (not recorded which). The CDR3 region is CAWDSRTGAHFS.